This T cell receptor (beta chain) was sequenced in a study of shared clonotypes between healthy human individuals. This CDR3 is 15 amino acids long. V lost 5 bases and J lost 4; bases outside the gene matches: 4. The germline V gene has CDR1 LNHDA and CDR2 SQIVND (reference sequence). Findings and limits, study-wide: Compared with clonotypes that all four donors shared, non-shared clonotypes had lower generation probabilities. Naive subsets usually exceeded memory subsets in estimated richness.

Repertoires were generated with immunoSEQ multiplex PCR, while TCRdb's copy carries only in-frame clones and drops some. The sample gives around 700,000 clones, 74% of which show up once; 1.7% is in the top ten. Comments on this clone: The antigen remains unidentified. The sample holds other DNA sequences that translate to the same CDR3.

Sequencing input: memory CD4+ T cells sorted from blood. The subset denotes: CD45RA-negative fraction. The chain has TRBV19 and TRBJ2-1; 11 positions agree with TRBD2. The TCR originated in a woman aged 25 to 39 in good health. Here the CDR3 DNA reads TGTGCCAGTAGTCGGGGGACTAGCGGATACAATGAGCAGTTCTTC. It encodes CASSRGTSGYNEQFF. Together with reference TRBV19 and TRBJ2-1, the CDR3 gives the full variable domain: DGGITQSPKYLFRKEGQNVTLSCEQNLNHDAMYWYRQDPGQGLRLIYYSQIVNDFQKGDIAEGYSVSREKKESFPLTVTSAQKNPTAFYLCASSRGTSGYNEQFFGPGTRLTVL.